The rows below give T cell receptor beta chains drawn from one sample of a study of T cells in Graves' hyperthyroidism and ophthalmopathy. TCRdb called the multiplex PCR reads again in MiXCR, with one record for every CDR3 protein. The data hold under 400,000 distinct CDR3 sequences, with 15% to 20% observed a single time. Sequences were obtained from blood. The receptor set was obtained from a woman in her 40s with Graves' ophthalmopathy. Both conserved end residues are part of each CDR3. A D gene is named only where the DNA matches it firmly. The size field is filled for only some rows; it gives once, few, many or a size class.

CDR3aa | CDR3nt | j_gene | abundance | d_gene | v_gene
CASSPDGAWMDEQYF | TGTGCCAGCAGTCCAGATGGGGCTTGGATGGACGAGCAGTACTTC | TRBJ2-7 | . | . | TRBV12-3/TRBV12-4
CASSQGTSNQPQHF | TGTGCCAGTAGTCAGGGGACATCAAATCAGCCCCAGCATTTT | TRBJ1-5 | many | . | TRBV19
CASTPPAEAFF | TGTGCCAGCACCCCCCCCGCTGAAGCTTTCTTT | TRBJ1-1 | once | . | TRBV12-3/TRBV12-4
CASSQSVTTYGYTF | TGTGCCAGCAGCCAATCAGTAACGACCTATGGCTACACCTTC | TRBJ1-2 | few | . | TRBV3-1
CASGFIMGGSSNTGELFF | TGTGCTAGTGGTTTCATTATGGGCGGAAGTTCGAACACCGGGGAGCTGTTTTTT | TRBJ2-2 | many | . | TRBV12-5
CASSPMRTSGGSETQYF | TGTGCCAGCAGCCCGATGAGGACTAGCGGGGGGTCAGAGACCCAGTACTTC | TRBJ2-5 | . | TRBD2 | TRBV7-2
CASSQGGQGAREQYF | TGTGCCAGCAGCCAAGGAGGACAGGGGGCTCGGGAGCAGTACTTC | TRBJ2-7 | . | TRBD1 | TRBV3-1
CASSDYVGRGASNQPQHF | TGTGCCAGTAGTGATTACGTGGGGAGGGGGGCTAGCAATCAGCCCCAGCATTTT | TRBJ1-5 | many | . | TRBV19
CASGLRGGGNQPQHF | TGTGCCAGCGGTCTAAGGGGTGGCGGCAATCAGCCCCAGCATTTT | TRBJ1-5 | . | . | TRBV6-1
CASSTSGLAVF | . | TRBJ2-7 | . | . | TRBV6-5
CASSISSGVVNTEAFF | TGTGCCAGTAGTATAAGTTCGGGGGTGGTGAACACTGAAGCTTTCTTT | TRBJ1-1 | many | . | TRBV19
CASSLEGNSGANVLTF | TGTGCCAGCAGTTTAGAAGGGAACTCTGGGGCCAACGTCCTGACTTTC | TRBJ2-6 | many | . | TRBV12-3/TRBV12-4
CASSFRGRARTGELFF | TGTGCCAGCAGCTTTCGAGGGAGGGCCCGTACCGGGGAGCTGTTTTTT | TRBJ2-2 | . | TRBD2 | TRBV5-6
CASSYRRRNTEAFF | TGTGCCAGCAGTTACCGGAGGAGAAACACTGAAGCTTTCTTT | TRBJ1-1 | many | . | TRBV6-2/TRBV6-3
CASSTAGGDPYEQYF | TGTGCCAGTAGTACCGCAGGGGGAGATCCCTACGAGCAGTACTTC | TRBJ2-7 | many | TRBD1 | TRBV19
CASSPGASDSYEQYF | TGTGCCAGCAGCCCCGGGGCTAGCGACTCCTACGAGCAGTACTTC | TRBJ2-7 | many | . | TRBV7-3
CASSFWANQETQYF | TGTGCCAGCAGCTTTTGGGCGAACCAAGAGACCCAGTACTTC | TRBJ2-5 | . | . | TRBV11-2
CASTLGSGYEQSF | TGTGCCAGCACCCTCGGGAGCGGCTACGAGCAGTCCTTC | TRBJ2-7 | . | . | TRBV28
CASSLRRRRDRVNTEAFF | TGTGCCAGCAGTTTAAGGCGGCGGCGGGACAGAGTAAACACTGAAGCTTTCTTT | TRBJ1-1 | . | TRBD1 | TRBV28
CASSEFFPGQGSYEQYF | TGTGCCAGCAGTGAATTCTTCCCGGGACAGGGTTCGTACGAGCAGTACTTC | TRBJ2-7 | many | TRBD1 | TRBV25-1
CASGFLRDTLPYYEQYF | TGTGCTAGTGGTTTTCTCCGGGACACCTTACCCTACTACGAGCAGTACTTC | TRBJ2-7 | many | . | TRBV12-5
CASSEAGGSRYQETQYF | TGTGCCAGCAGTGAAGCAGGCGGCAGCAGGTACCAAGAGACCCAGTACTTC | TRBJ2-5 | many | . | TRBV6-1
CASSLEWGLAGNTGELFF | TGTGCCAGCAGTTTAGAGTGGGGTTTAGCGGGGAACACCGGGGAGCTGTTTTTT | TRBJ2-2 | many | TRBD2 | TRBV12-3/TRBV12-4
CASSPRVKMETQYF | TGTGCCAGCTCACCGAGGGTTAAGATGGAGACCCAGTACTTC | TRBJ2-5 | many | . | TRBV18
CASSLLAGDLETQYF | TGTGCCAGCAGTTTACTAGCGGGGGACCTGGAGACCCAGTACTTC | TRBJ2-5 | many | TRBD2 | TRBV27
CASSNRARSNQPQHF | TGTGCCAGCAGTAACAGGGCAAGAAGCAATCAGCCCCAGCATTTT | TRBJ1-5 | many | . | TRBV12-3/TRBV12-4
CATSLSSGRARGETQYF | TGTGCCACCAGCCTGAGTAGCGGGAGGGCGAGAGGAGAGACCCAGTACTTC | TRBJ2-5 | many | TRBD2 | TRBV15
CASSLPRTGIYEQYF | TGTGCCAGCAGTTTACCGCGGACAGGGATTTACGAGCAGTACTTC | TRBJ2-7 | many | TRBD1 | TRBV28
CASSLIANYGYTF | TGTGCCAGCAGCTTAATTGCTAACTATGGCTACACCTTC | TRBJ1-2 | . | . | TRBV7-3
CASSIGGGDRNTEAFF | TGTGCCAGTAGTATAGGGGGCGGAGACAGAAACACTGAAGCTTTCTTT | TRBJ1-1 | . | . | TRBV19
CASSGGKDSTAYEQYF | TGTGCCAGCAGTGGGGGGAAGGACAGTACCGCCTACGAGCAGTACTTC | TRBJ2-7 | many | . | TRBV28
CASSDAPGIYYEQYF | TGTGCCAGCAGTGATGCCCCCGGGATTTACTACGAGCAGTACTTC | TRBJ2-7 | many | . | TRBV6-1
CASSDRRKNIQYF | TGTGCCAGCAGTGATCGGCGGAAAAACATTCAGTACTTC | TRBJ2-4 | many | . | TRBV6-1
CASRTVRGSKTEAFF | TGTGCCAGCAGGACGGTCAGGGGATCGAAGACTGAAGCTTTCTTT | TRBJ1-1 | . | . | TRBV11-2
CASSVEAGGFGELFF | TGTGCCAGCAGCGTAGAAGCGGGAGGTTTCGGGGAGCTGTTTTTT | TRBJ2-2 | . | TRBD2 | TRBV9
CASSFKVYDHEQYF | TGTGCCAGCAGCTTCAAGGTCTACGACCACGAGCAGTACTTC | TRBJ2-7 | many | . | TRBV11-1
CASSFPGLWGYGYTF | TGTGCCAGCAGTTTCCCCGGACTCTGGGGCTATGGCTACACCTTC | TRBJ1-2 | . | . | TRBV6-2/TRBV6-3
CASSSQTEGNTIYF | TGTGCCAGCAGTTCTCAGACAGAAGGAAACACCATATATTTT | TRBJ1-3 | many | . | TRBV27
CASSPQALAKNIQYF | TGTGCCAGCTCACCCCAGGCGTTAGCCAAAAACATTCAGTACTTC | TRBJ2-4 | many | . | TRBV18
CASSPAGTGGSGANVLTF | TGTGCCAGCAGTCCCGCCGGGACAGGGGGCTCTGGGGCCAACGTCCTGACTTTC | TRBJ2-6 | many | TRBD1 | TRBV28
CATSRVRTANTEAFF | TGTGCCACCAGCAGGGTCCGGACAGCGAACACTGAAGCTTTCTTT | TRBJ1-1 | many | . | TRBV15
CATNLGGSYEQYF | TGTGCCACCAATCTAGGGGGATCCTACGAGCAGTACTTC | TRBJ2-7 | many | . | TRBV11-2
CASSYSSRVHYSNQPQHF | TGTGCCAGCAGTTACTCCAGCAGGGTACATTATAGCAATCAGCCCCAGCATTTT | TRBJ1-5 | . | . | TRBV6-2/TRBV6-3
CAWSAGGSNYGYTF | TGTGCCTGGAGCGCAGGGGGTTCCAACTATGGCTACACCTTC | TRBJ1-2 | . | TRBD1 | TRBV30
CASSLGSLSAKF | TGTGCCAGCAGCTTAGGCAGTCTCTCGGCTAAATTC | TRBJ1-2 | many | . | TRBV7-9
CASSVSGRESYTF | TGTGCCAGCAGCGTGAGTGGCAGGGAAAGCTACACCTTC | TRBJ1-2 | many | . | TRBV9
CVSSDVTGGHHEQYF | TGTGTCAGCAGCGACGTGACAGGGGGCCATCACGAGCAGTACTTC | TRBJ2-7 | . | TRBD1 | TRBV27
CASSLSGGLYEQYF | TGCGCCAGCAGCCTCTCGGGCGGTCTCTACGAGCAGTACTTC | TRBJ2-7 | . | . | TRBV5-1
CASSLLQGARYTF | TGCGCCAGCAGCTTACTACAGGGGGCTCGCTACACCTTC | TRBJ1-2 | few | TRBD1 | TRBV5-1
CASSYSGGVDGYTF | TGTGCCAGCAGTTACTCGGGGGGGGTTGACGGCTACACCTTC | TRBJ1-2 | many | . | TRBV6-5
CASRPSSGFLYF | TGTGCCAGCAGGCCAAGTTCGGGGTTTCTATACTTC | TRBJ2-7 | many | . | TRBV12-3/TRBV12-4
CASSLGLGDYEQYF | TGTGCCAGCAGCTTGGGACTGGGAGACTACGAGCAGTACTTC | TRBJ2-7 | . | . | TRBV5-6
CASSHDRGDQPQHF | TGTGCCAGCAGTCATGACAGGGGGGATCAGCCCCAGCATTTT | TRBJ1-5 | many | TRBD1 | TRBV12-3/TRBV12-4
CATSRTGAQPQHF | TGTGCCACCAGCAGGACAGGGGCTCAGCCCCAGCATTTT | TRBJ1-5 | many | TRBD1 | TRBV15